This T cell receptor beta chain was identified in a study of CD8+CD57+ T cells in acquired aplastic anemia. Germline CDR1 reads DFQATT; CDR2 reads SNEGSKA (reference sequence). V was trimmed by 0 bases and J by 3 bases, leaving 17 bases between them. The CDR3 sequence is 16 residues long. Template material for TCR beta VDJ and CDR3 profiling consisted of genomic DNA. TCRdb reprocessed the reads with MiXCR, giving one entry per CDR3 protein. The sample yields around 170,000 distinct CDR3 sequences, less than 60% seen once. This clonotype was found once. The authors sequenced patients whose flow cytometry had shown CD8+CD57+ cell expansion.

The origin of this receptor is a human donor with aplastic anemia. Input material: sorted CD4+, CD8+, or CD8+CD57+ T cells (not recorded which) from PBMCs. This chain joins TRBV20-1 and TRBJ1-2; the D gene is possibly TRBD1 (6 bases). The CDR3 region has the DNA TGCAGTGCTAGAGATCGGGCACAGGGAGGGGACTATGGCTACACCTTC. Amino acid sequence: CSARDRAQGGDYGYTF.